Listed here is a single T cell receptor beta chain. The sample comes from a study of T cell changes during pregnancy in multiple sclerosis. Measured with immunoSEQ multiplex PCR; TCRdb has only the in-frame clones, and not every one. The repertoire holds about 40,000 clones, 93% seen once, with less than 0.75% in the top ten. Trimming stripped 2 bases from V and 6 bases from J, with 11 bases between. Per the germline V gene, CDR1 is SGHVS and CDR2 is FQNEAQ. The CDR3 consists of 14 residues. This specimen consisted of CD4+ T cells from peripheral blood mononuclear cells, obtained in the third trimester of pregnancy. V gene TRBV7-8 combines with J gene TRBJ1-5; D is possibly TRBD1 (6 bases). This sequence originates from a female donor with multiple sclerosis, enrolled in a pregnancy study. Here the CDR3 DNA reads TGTGCCAGCAGCTTAAACAGGGATCCTCAGCCCCAGCATTTT. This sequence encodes CASSLNRDPQPQHF.